The 20 T cell receptor beta chains reported below all come from one sample, sequenced in a study of post-analysis software for immune sequencing data. General study findings and limits: The study found TRBV5-6, TRBV5-1 and TRBV20-1 among four to six TRBV segments more frequent in patients than controls.

Sequencing libraries made from TCR beta cDNA carried unique molecular identifiers. MiXCR was run by TCRdb on the PCR reads, yielding one entry per CDR3 protein. Among 350,000 to 500,000 distinct CDR3 sequences listed, over 30% were seen once. These TCRs are of unknown antigen specificity. Sequenced sample: blood. The origin of the receptors is a girl aged 2-9 years with multiple sclerosis.

This chain connects TRBV7-9 to TRBJ1-4; D is unclear. The V gene lost 6 bases and the J gene lost 8 bases, with 10 bases spanning the gap. This CDR3 region has 12 residues. The germline CDR1 and CDR2 sequences are SEHNR and FQNEAQ (reference sequence). The CDR3 DNA is TGTGCCAGCAGTTTATCGGGCGAAAAACTGTTTTTT. Residues: CASSLSGEKLFF.

The CDR3 region is CASSPGGFGRRWYGYTF. CDR3 nucleotide sequence: TGTGCCAGCAGTCCCGGAGGGTTCGGAAGAAGATGGTATGGCTACACCTTC. The genes are TRBV6-1 and TRBJ1-2; D unresolved. The CDR3 runs 17 residues. V was cut by 5 bases and J by 5 bases, with 24 bases left in between. From germline, CDR1 is MNHNS and CDR2 SASEGT.

This clonotype occurred a few times. V and J are TRBV28 and TRBJ2-1, with 9 bases identical to TRBD2. The CDR3 contains 14 residues. The junction had 5 bases not matched to a gene; V was cut back by 7 bases and J by 4 bases. Germline V lookup: CDR1 MDHEN, CDR2 SYDVKM. The CDR3 region has the DNA TGTGCCAGCAATCCAGCGGGGGGTTACAATGAGCAGTTCTTC. As protein: CASNPAGGYNEQFF.

This clonotype was seen ten or more times. The rearrangement joins TRBV6-5 to TRBJ2-1, with 10 nucleotides matching TRBD2. J lost 1 base, V lost 2 bases, and 23 bases had no gene match. Germline loops: CDR1 MNHEY, CDR2 SVGAGI. This CDR3 spans 23 amino acids. CDR3 loop: CASSYRTPSGSPLPGTSYNEQFF. The CDR3 DNA is TGTGCCAGCAGTTACCGCACCCCTAGCGGGAGTCCCCTCCCAGGGACTTCCTACAATGAGCAGTTCTTC.

The chain recombines TRBV5-1 with TRBJ2-3; the D call may be TRBD1 or TRBD2 (5 bases each). V was cut by 4 bases and J by 6 bases, with 18 bases left in between. The CDR3 totals 15 residues. The germline CDR1 and CDR2 sequences are SGHRS and YFSETQ. The CDR3, as DNA: TGCGCCAGCAGCCCGTGGGACCGACTTCGGGATACGCAGTATTTT. Residues: CASSPWDRLRDTQYF.

J is TRBJ2-1 and V is TRBV29-1; D ambiguous. The CDR3 is 15 residues long. V lost 4 bases and J 3 bases, leaving 16 bases between the germline ends. Looked up from germline, CDR1 is SQVTM and CDR2 is ANQGSEA. The DNA for the CDR3 is TGCAGCGTTGTTCCCGCTCGGCACCTCTACAATGAGCAGTTCTTC. Encoded protein: CSVVPARHLYNEQFF.

This sequence joins TRBV5-1 and TRBJ1-2, with D tentatively TRBD1 (5 bases). CDR1 is SGHRS, CDR2 YFSETQ, per germline. Trimming took off 4 bases at V and 0 bases at J, with 16 bases between the two ends. The CDR3 contains 16 residues. CDR3 in amino acids: CASSLTVSGANYGYTF. Here the CDR3 DNA reads TGCGCCAGCAGCCTGACAGTTTCTGGGGCTAACTATGGCTACACCTTC.

Ten or more counts support this clonotype. The chain uses TRBV29-1 and TRBJ1-2; tentatively, D is TRBD1 (5 bases). Trimming stripped 6 bases from V and 3 bases from J, with 11 bases between. Germline V gives CDR1 SQVTM, CDR2 ANQGSEA. The CDR3 consists of 12 residues. CDR3 residues: CSVLTGDYGYTF. Here the CDR3 DNA reads TGCAGCGTGCTAACAGGCGACTATGGCTACACCTTC.

This clonotype came up a few times. The chain recombines TRBV7-2 with TRBJ2-7; TRBD2 aligns across 7 bases. CDR3 length equals 17 residues. J was trimmed by 0 bases and V by 0 bases; bases with no gene match: 8. Germline V lookup: CDR1 SGHTA, CDR2 FQGNSA. The CDR3 DNA follows: TGTGCCAGCAGCTTAGCGCGGACCGGCGGGGGCTCCTACGAGCAGTACTTC. Its protein product is CASSLARTGGGSYEQYF.

This chain links TRBV29-1 with TRBJ2-7; 8 bases are a match to TRBD1. After removal of 6 bases from V and 3 bases from J, the junction contained 10 bases not matched to a gene. The CDR3 totals 14 residues. Per germline, CDR1 SQVTM and CDR2 ANQGSEA. Here the CDR3 reads CSVCPDRGDYEQYF. DNA of the CDR3: TGCAGCGTGTGCCCCGACAGGGGCGACTACGAGCAGTACTTC.

The table lists this clonotype with a few counts. The chain combines TRBV7-8 with TRBJ2-3, with 8 nucleotides matching TRBD1. Germline CDR1 reads SGHVS; CDR2 reads FQNEAQ. This CDR3 comprises 15 residues. The trim removed 5 bases at V and 6 bases at J, leaving 10 bases unmatched. The CDR3 region has the DNA TGTGCCAGCAGCCGTCTATCGACAGGGGTGGATACGCAGTATTTT. It translates to CASSRLSTGVDTQYF.

This clonotype was picked up a small number of times. The chain is built from TRBV10-3 and TRBJ2-5; D is perhaps TRBD2 (5 bases). V lost 2 bases, J lost 5 bases, and 9 bases lay in between. The CDR3 sequence is 13 residues long. CDR1 and CDR2 (germline): ENHRY, SYGVKD. CDR3 DNA sequence: TGTGCCATCAGTGAGCTCCTAGCTGAGACCCAGTACTTC. This sequence encodes CAISELLAETQYF.

The sample holds one count of this clonotype. This chain uses TRBV5-6 with TRBJ1-1; no clear D gene. CDR3 length: 18 amino acids. CDR1 and CDR2 from the germline V gene are SGHDT and YYEEEE. V dropped 2 bases and J dropped 4 bases, with 24 bases sitting between them. The CDR3 bases are TGTGCCAGCAGCTTCTACTTCCGGGAGGGAGGTCGAACCACTGAAGCTTTCTTT. This gives the protein CASSFYFREGGRTTEAFF.

In its sample, this clonotype was seen a few times. The J gene is TRBJ1-6, the V gene TRBV10-3, with TRBD1 matching over 7 bases. Germline V gene data show CDR1 as ENHRY and CDR2 as SYGVKD. The CDR3 sequence is 16 residues long. Unmatched junction bases numbered 6, after V lost 3 bases and J lost 4 bases. CDR3 protein: CAISDADRDYNSPLHF. Here the CDR3 DNA reads TGTGCCATCAGTGATGCTGACAGGGATTATAATTCACCCCTCCACTTT.

The table lists this clonotype with a few counts. J is TRBJ1-4 and V is TRBV12-3 or TRBV12-4; TRBD1 might be the D (6 bases). This CDR3 is built from 14 residues. V was cut by 6 bases and J by 8 bases, with 16 bases left in between. CDR3 loop: CASSTQGSREKLFF. DNA for the CDR3: TGTGCCAGCAGCACCCAGGGGTCGAGGGAAAAACTGTTTTTT.

The CDR3 DNA sequence: TGTGCCAGCAGCTCACCTGAGGGGGCTCGTCTCTACGAGCAGTACTTC. Amino acid sequence: CASSSPEGARLYEQYF. The V call is TRBV6-2 or TRBV6-3, the J call TRBJ2-7; 7 bases are a match to TRBD1. Trimming took 6 bases from V and 3 from J; bases not matched to a gene: 14. The germline V gene has CDR1 MNHEY and CDR2 SVGEGT. The CDR3 loop spans 16 amino acids.

The rearrangement links TRBV11-2 to TRBJ2-5, with TRBD2 matching 7 bases. The assigned J gene may be wrong: the sequence end matches TRBJ2-7 better. This CDR3 region has 14 residues. In germline, CDR1 is SGHAT, CDR2 FQNNGV. The CDR3 nucleotides read TGTGCCAGCAGCTCCCGGGGGGAGAGCTACGAGCAGTACTTC. Its protein is CASSSRGESYEQYF.

The chain has TRBV28 and TRBJ2-5; D is ambiguous. The CDR3 spans 12 residues. Germline loops: CDR1 MDHEN, CDR2 SYDVKM. Trimming cost V 9 bases and J 0 bases, with 8 bases left between them. CDR3 amino acids: CARQSHQETQYF. The CDR3 nucleotides are TGTGCCAGGCAGAGTCACCAAGAGACCCAGTACTTC.

The table lists this clonotype with a few counts. CDR3 sequence: CASSRSGSGRDEQFF. In DNA, the CDR3 is TGTGCCAGCTCACGCTCCGGTAGCGGGAGGGATGAGCAGTTCTTC. The chain joins TRBV18 to TRBJ2-1; 11 bases agree with TRBD2. This CDR3 spans 15 amino acids. Trimming at V came to 4 bases and at J to 8 bases, leaving 7 bases not matched to a gene. In germline, CDR1 is KGHSH, CDR2 LQKENI.

This chain uses TRBV15 with TRBJ1-5, with no clear D. V lost 5 bases and J lost 4, with 15 bases in between. This CDR3 is 15 amino acids long. The germline V gene has CDR1 LNHNV and CDR2 YYDKDF (reference sequence). CDR3 nucleotide sequence: TGTGCCACCAGCTGGGATATAACAGTGAATCAGCCCCAGCATTTT. As protein: CATSWDITVNQPQHF.